This T cell receptor (beta chain) appears in the sequencing data of a study of OX40 agonist ivuxolimab in advanced cancers. Study-wide context: A mean age of around 63 years, range 23 to 79, was recorded, and more than 80% were male. Partial response was recorded in three patients: one hepatocellular carcinoma and two cutaneous melanoma cases.

V lost 4 bases and J 1 base, leaving 16 bases between the germline ends. The CDR3 is 15 amino acids. The germline V gene has CDR1 SQVTM and CDR2 ANQGSEA. Clones were read by immunoSEQ multiplex PCR, and TCRdb kept only the in-frame ones, dropping some. Among about 77,000 clones listed, about 92% were seen once. J is TRBJ1-2 and V is TRBV29-1; D gene ambiguous. This TCR derives from an adult with an advanced solid tumor such as melanoma, head and neck, liver or kidney cancer. Source: CD4+ or CD8+ T cells sorted from blood, taken in a trial of the OX40 agonist ivuxolimab. CDR3 DNA: TGCAGCGTTGGTTATTCGAGCTCCGTTAACTATGGCTACACCTTC. Translated, it gives CSVGYSSSVNYGYTF.